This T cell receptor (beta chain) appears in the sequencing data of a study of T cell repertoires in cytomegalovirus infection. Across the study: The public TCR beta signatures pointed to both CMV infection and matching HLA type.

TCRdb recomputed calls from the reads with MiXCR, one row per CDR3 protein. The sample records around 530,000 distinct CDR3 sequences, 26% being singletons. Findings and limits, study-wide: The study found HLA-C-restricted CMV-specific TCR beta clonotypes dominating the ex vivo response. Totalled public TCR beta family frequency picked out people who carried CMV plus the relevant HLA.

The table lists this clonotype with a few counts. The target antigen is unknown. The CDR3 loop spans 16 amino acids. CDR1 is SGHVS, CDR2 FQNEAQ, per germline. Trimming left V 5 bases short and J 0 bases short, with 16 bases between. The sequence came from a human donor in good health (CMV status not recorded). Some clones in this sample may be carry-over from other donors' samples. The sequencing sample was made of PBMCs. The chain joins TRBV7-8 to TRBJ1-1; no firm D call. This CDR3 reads CASSPLGGDMNTEAFF. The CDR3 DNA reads TGTGCCAGCAGCCCCCTGGGTGGAGACATGAACACTGAAGCTTTCTTT.